Described below is a single TCR beta chain sequence and its context. In germline, CDR1 is MNHNY, CDR2 SVGAGI (reference sequence). There are 12 residues in the CDR3. Trimming took off 5 bases at V and 7 bases at J, with 11 bases between the two ends. The sample originates from a study of T cell changes during pregnancy in multiple sclerosis. Sequencing was performed with immunoSEQ multiplex PCR; in TCRdb, only in-frame clones are kept and a portion is missing. The sample lists 90,000 to 120,000 clones; 80% to 95% were seen once. Sequenced here: peripheral blood, sampled in the third trimester of pregnancy. V and J are TRBV6-6 and TRBJ1-1, with no clear D. The source of this sequence is a female donor in good health, enrolled as a control in a pregnancy study. The CDR3 DNA reads as TGTGCCAGCAGTACCCCGGGTTTTGAAGCTTTCTTT. Protein sequence: CASSTPGFEAFF.